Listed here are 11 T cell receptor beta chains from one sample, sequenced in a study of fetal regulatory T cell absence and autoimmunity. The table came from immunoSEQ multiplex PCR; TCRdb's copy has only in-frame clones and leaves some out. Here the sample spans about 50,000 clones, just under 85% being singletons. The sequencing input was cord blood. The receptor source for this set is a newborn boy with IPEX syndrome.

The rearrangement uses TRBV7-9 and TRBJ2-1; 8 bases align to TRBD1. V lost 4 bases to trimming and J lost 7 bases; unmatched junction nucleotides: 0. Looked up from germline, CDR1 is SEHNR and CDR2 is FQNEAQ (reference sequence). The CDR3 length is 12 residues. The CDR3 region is CASSWTGNEQFF. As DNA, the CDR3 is TGTGCCAGCAGCTGGACAGGGAATGAGCAGTTCTTC.

DNA of the CDR3: TGTGCCAGCAGCTTGGGCCAGGAGACCCAGTACTTC. Amino acids: CASSLGQETQYF. The rearrangement joins TRBV5-5 to TRBJ2-5; D is unclear. Germline CDR1 SGHKS, CDR2 YYEKEE (reference sequence). The CDR3 extends over 12 amino acids. Trimming shortened V by 0 bases and J by 5 bases, and 5 bases separated the two germline ends.

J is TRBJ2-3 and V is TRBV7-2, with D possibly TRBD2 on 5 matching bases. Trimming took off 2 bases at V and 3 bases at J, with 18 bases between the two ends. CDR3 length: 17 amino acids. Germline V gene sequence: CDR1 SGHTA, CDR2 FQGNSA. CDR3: CASSLQRALTITDTQYF. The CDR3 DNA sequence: TGTGCCAGCAGCTTACAGAGGGCCCTCACTATTACAGATACGCAGTATTTT. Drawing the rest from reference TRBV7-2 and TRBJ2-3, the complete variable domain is GAGVSQSPSNKVTEKGKDVELRCDPISGHTALYWYRQSLGQGLEFLIYFQGNSAPDKSGLPSDRFSAERTGGSVSTLTIQRTQQEDSAVYLCASSLQRALTITDTQYFGPGTRLTVL.

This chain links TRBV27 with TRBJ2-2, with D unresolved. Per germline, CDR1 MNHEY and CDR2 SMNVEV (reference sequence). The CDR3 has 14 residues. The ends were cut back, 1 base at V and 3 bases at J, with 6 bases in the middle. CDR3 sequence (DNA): TGTGCCAGCAGTTTATGGTCAGACACCGGGGAGCTGTTTTTT. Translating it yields CASSLWSDTGELFF.

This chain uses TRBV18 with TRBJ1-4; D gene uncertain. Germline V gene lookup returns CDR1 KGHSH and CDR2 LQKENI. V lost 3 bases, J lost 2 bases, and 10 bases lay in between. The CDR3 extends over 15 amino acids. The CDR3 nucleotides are TGTGCCAGCTCACCTCTGACGGCCACTAATGAAAAACTGTTTTTT. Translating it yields CASSPLTATNEKLFF.

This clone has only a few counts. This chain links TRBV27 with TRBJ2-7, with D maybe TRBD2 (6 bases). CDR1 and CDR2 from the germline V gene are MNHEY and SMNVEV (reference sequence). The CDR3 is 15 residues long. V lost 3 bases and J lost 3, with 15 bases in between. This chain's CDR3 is CASSLVRTTDYEQYF. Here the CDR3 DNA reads TGTGCCAGCAGTTTGGTCCGGACTACCGACTACGAGCAGTACTTC.

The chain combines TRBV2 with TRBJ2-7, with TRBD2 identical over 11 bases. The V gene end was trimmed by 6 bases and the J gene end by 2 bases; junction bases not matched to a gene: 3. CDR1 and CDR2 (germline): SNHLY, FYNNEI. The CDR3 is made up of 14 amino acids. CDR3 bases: TGTGCCAGCAGCTTGGGACTAGCGGCCTACGAGCAGTACTTC. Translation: CASSLGLAAYEQYF.

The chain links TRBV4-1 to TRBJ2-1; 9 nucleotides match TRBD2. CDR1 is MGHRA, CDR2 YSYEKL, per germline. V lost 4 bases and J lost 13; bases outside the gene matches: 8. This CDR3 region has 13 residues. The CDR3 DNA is TGCGCCAGCAGCCTCCTAGGGACTAGCTCACAGTTCTTC. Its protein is CASSLLGTSSQFF.

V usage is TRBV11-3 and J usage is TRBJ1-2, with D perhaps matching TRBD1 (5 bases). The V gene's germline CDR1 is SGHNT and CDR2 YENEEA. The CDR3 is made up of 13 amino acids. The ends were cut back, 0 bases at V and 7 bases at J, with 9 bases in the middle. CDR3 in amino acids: CASSLDPGTGYTF. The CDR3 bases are TGTGCCAGCAGCTTAGATCCAGGGACTGGCTACACCTTC.

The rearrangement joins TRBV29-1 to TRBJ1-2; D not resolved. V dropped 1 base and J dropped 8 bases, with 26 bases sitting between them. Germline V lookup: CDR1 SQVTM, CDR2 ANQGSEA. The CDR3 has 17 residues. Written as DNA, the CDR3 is TGCAGCGTTGAAGCCCGCCCGCGTCTCTACCCTTCTACGGGCTACACCTTC. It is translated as CSVEARPRLYPSTGYTF.

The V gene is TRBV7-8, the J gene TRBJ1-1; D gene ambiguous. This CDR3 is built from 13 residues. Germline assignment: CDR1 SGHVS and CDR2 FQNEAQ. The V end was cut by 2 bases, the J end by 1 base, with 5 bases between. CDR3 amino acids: CASSLLPNTEAFF. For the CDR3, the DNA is TGTGCCAGCAGCTTACTCCCGAACACTGAAGCTTTCTTT.